The 2 T cell receptor beta chains below come from one sample, sequenced in a study of T cells in Graves' hyperthyroidism and ophthalmopathy. TCR beta CDR3 region amplification was performed from RNA transcripts. RT-PCR in the first round (using the HTBI primer set) targeted the TCR CDR3. MiXCR was run by TCRdb on the multiplex PCR reads, yielding one entry per CDR3 protein. This sample has over 650,000 distinct CDR3 sequences; roughly 15% occur once, and the top ten carry roughly 8%. Sequencing used blood. These receptors were collected from a man aged 18 to 30 with Graves' hyperthyroidism.

This clonotype was picked up a small number of times. The chain recombines TRBV10-3 with TRBJ2-6; 8 bases are a match to TRBD1. Germline V CDR1 and CDR2: ENHRY, SYGVKD. The junction had 11 bases not matched to a gene; V was cut back by 6 bases and J by 1 base. The CDR3 sequence is 18 residues long. The CDR3 here is CAIRDPGTGFSGANVLTF. DNA for the CDR3: TGTGCCATCAGGGACCCCGGGACAGGTTTTTCTGGGGCCAACGTCCTGACTTTC.

Ten or more counts support this clonotype. The genes are TRBV28 and TRBJ2-4; D unresolved. Germline V lookup: CDR1 MDHEN, CDR2 SYDVKM. This CDR3 comprises 17 residues. Deletions cut 8 bases from V and 2 bases from J, with 22 bases between. The CDR3 DNA is TGTGCCAGCTCCAATAGTAGGTTGTGGCAAACCAAAAACATTCAGTACTTC. Its translation is CASSNSRLWQTKNIQYF.